The table lists the clone carrying this T cell receptor (beta chain) with a few counts. Its target is not known. The data were obtained in a study of CD8 T cells in ankylosing spondylitis. Overall study findings and caveats: Some motif variants had been reported before (in reactive arthritis synovial fluid and blood). Characteristic, it appeared, of ankylosing spondylitis blood was a TCR beta motif of roughly eight highly homologous variants.

Making the TCR beta libraries involved quantitative 5'-RACE with molecular barcodes. TCRdb used MiXCR to reprocess the 5' RACE reads, holding one entry per CDR3 protein. The sample records 670,000 or so distinct CDR3 sequences, around 20% being singletons. Germline V gene data show CDR1 as SGHAT and CDR2 as FQNNGV. Trimming stripped 4 bases from V and 2 bases from J, with 17 bases between. CDR3 length: 17 residues. This receptor was taken from a male donor with ankylosing spondylitis. The chain employs TRBV11-2 and TRBJ2-2; D is ambiguous. The source material was blood, either unsorted or a sorted T cell fraction (not recorded which). The CDR3, as DNA: TGTGCCAGCAGCTCGATGGTGGGGTGGAGTAACACCGGGGAGCTGTTTTTT. Its protein is CASSSMVGWSNTGELFF.